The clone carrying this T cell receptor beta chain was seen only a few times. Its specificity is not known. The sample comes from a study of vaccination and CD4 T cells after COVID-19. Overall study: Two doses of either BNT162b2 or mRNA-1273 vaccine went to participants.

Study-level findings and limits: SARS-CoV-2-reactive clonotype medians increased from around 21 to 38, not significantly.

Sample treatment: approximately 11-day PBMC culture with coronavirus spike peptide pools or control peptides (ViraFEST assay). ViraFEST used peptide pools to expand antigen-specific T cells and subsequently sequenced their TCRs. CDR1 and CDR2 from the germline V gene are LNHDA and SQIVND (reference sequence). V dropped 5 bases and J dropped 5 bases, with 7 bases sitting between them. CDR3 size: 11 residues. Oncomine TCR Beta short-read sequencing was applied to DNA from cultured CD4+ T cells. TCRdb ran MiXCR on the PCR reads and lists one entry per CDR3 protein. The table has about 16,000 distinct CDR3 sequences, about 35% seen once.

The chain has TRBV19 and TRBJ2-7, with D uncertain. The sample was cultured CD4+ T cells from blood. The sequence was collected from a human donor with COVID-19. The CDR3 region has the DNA TGTGCCAGTAGTGGGCAAAACGAGCAGTACTTC. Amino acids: CASSGQNEQYF.